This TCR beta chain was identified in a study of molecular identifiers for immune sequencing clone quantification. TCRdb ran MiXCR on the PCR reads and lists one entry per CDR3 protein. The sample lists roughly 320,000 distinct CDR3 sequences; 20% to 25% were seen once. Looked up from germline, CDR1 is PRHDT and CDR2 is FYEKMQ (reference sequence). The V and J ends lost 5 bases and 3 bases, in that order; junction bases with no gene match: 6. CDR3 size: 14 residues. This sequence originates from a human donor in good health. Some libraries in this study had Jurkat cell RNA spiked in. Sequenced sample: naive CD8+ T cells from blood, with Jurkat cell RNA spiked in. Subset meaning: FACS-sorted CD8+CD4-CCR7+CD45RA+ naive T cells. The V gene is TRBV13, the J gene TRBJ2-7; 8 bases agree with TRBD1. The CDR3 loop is CASSRTGYGYEQYF. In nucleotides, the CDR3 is TGTGCCAGCAGCCGGACAGGGTACGGCTACGAGCAGTACTTC.